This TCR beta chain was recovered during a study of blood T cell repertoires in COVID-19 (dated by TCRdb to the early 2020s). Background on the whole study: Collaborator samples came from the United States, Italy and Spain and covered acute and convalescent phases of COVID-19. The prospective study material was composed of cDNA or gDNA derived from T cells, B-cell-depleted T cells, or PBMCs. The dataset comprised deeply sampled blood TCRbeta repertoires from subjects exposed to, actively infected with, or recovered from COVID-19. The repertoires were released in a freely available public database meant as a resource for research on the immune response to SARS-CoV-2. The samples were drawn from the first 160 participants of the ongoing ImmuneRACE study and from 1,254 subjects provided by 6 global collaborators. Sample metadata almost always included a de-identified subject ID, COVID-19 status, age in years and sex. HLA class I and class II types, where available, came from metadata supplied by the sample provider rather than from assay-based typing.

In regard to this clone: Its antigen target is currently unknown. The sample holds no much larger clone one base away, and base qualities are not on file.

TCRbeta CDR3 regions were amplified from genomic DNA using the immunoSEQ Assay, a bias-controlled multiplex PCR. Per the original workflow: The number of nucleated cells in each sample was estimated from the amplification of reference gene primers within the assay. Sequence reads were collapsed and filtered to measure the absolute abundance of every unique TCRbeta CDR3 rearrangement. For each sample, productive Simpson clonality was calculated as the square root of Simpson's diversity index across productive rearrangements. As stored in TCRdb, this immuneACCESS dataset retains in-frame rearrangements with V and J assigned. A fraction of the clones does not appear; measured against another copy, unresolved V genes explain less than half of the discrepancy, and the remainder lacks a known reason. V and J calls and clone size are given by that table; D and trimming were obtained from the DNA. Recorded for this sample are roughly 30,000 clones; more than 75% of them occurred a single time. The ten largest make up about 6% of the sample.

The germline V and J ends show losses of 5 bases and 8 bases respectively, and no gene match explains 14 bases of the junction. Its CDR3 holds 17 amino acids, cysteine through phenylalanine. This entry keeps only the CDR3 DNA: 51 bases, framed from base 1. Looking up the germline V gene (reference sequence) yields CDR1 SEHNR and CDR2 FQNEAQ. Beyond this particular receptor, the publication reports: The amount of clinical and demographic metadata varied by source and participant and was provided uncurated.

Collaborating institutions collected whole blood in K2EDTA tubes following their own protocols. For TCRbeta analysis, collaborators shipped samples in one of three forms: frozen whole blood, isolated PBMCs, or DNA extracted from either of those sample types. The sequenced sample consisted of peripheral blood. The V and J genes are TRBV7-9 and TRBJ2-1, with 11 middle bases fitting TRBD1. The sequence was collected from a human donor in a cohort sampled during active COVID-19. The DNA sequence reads TGTGCCAGCAGCACCGGAACCGGGACAGGGGGTCAGGATGAGCAGTTCTTC. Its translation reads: CASSTGTGTGGQDEQFF.